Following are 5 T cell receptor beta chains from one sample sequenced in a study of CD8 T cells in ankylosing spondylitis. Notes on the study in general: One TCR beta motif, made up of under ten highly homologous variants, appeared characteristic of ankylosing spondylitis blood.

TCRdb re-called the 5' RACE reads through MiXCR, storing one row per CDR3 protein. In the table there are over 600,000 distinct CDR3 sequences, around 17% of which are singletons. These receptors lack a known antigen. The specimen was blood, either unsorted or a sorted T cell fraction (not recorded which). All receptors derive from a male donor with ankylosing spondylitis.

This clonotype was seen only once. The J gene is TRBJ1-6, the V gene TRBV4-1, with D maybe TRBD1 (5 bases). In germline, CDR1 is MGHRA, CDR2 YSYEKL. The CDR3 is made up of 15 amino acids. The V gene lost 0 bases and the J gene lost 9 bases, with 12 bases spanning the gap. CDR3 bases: TGCGCCAGCAGCCAAGAGTCGGGGGTCGGTTCACCCCTCCACTTT. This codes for CASSQESGVGSPLHF.

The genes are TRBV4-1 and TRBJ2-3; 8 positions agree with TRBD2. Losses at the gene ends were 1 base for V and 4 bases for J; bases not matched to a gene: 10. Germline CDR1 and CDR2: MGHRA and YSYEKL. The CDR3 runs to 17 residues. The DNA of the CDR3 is TGCGCCAGCAGCCAAGTCCTTAGCGGGATCTGGCCAGATACGCAGTATTTT. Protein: CASSQVLSGIWPDTQYF.

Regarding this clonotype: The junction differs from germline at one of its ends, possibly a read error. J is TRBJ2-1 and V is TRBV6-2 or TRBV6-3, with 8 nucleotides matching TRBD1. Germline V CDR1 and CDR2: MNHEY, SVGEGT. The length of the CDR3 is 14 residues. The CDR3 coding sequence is TGTGCCAGCAGCCCAGGGGGCTCCAACAATGAGCAGTTCTTC. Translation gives CASSPGGSNNEQFF.

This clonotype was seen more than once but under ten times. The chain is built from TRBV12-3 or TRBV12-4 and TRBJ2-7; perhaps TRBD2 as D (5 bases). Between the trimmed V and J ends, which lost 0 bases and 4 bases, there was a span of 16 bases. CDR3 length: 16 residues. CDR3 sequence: CASSLAVGGFEYEQYF. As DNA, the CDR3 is TGTGCCAGCAGTTTAGCAGTGGGCGGGTTCGAGTACGAGCAGTACTTC.

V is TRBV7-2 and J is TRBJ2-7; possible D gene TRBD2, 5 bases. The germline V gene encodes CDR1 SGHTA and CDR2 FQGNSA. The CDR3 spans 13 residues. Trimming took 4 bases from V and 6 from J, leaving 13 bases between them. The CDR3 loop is CASSSTRRVEQYF. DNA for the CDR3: TGTGCCAGCAGCTCGACACGGCGGGTCGAGCAGTACTTC.